This TCR beta chain was profiled in a study of blood T cell repertoires in COVID-19. About the study: Sources were T cells, B-cell-depleted T cells, or PBMCs; the material itself was cDNA or gDNA.

This clone was seen only once. In the original analysis: Researchers report that nucleated cell counts were estimated from reference gene primer amplification. The assay was immunoSEQ multiplex PCR, and TCRdb's table has in-frame clones only and misses some. V and J calls and clone size are copied from that table; D and trimming were computed from the DNA. The data contain about 340,000 clones, 85% to 90% of them singletons. Trimming cost V 1 base and J 2 bases, with 11 bases left between them. This CDR3 is 15 amino acids long. The germline CDR1 and CDR2 sequences are SGHTA and FQGNSA. This TCR was recovered from a woman in her 70s with COVID-19, enrolled during active disease. The rearrangement joins TRBV7-2 to TRBJ2-5, with TRBD2 as a possible D gene (7 bases). Input material: peripheral blood. CDR3 DNA: TGTGCCAGCAGCTTAGGAGGGGGGGGACAAGAGACCCAGTACTTC. Translating it yields CASSLGGGGQETQYF.